This T cell receptor (beta chain) emerged from a study of cytotoxic CD8 clonotypes in ibrutinib-treated CLL (dated by TCRdb to about 2021). Broadly, across the study: The cohort was composed of around twelve relapsed/refractory and about 15 treatment-naive patients; IGHV unmutated status was identified in 17 patients. Responses were partial in about 25 patients and complete in 2; after median 68 months follow-up, around 15 stayed in remission and roughly twelve progressed. The response samples were drawn at a median of 12 months into treatment, with a range of about 6 to 40 months. On average, each sample had approximately 260,000 productive templates and roughly 95,000 productive rearrangements. Of the 70 to 100 people in the trial, around 25 had longitudinal samples available. Cryopreserved peripheral blood mononuclear cells were obtained before treatment, at response, and at either sustained remission or disease progression. Every sample from remission and from progressive disease was obtained while the patients were still on ibrutinib. What the research found in general, with its limitations: An increase in clonality was observed at ibrutinib response, with clonality remaining stable during sustained remission and falling back toward baseline at progression. Baseline clonality was found to be higher than that of age-matched healthy donors and was strongly correlated with circulating CD8+ T-cell counts. Sampling times were not matched between sustained-remission and progressing patients, and lymph node repertoires were not studied. Public clonotypes were rare and either shrank or stayed stable during treatment, and the rise in clonality at ibrutinib response reflected expansion of private clonotypes.

With respect to this clone: The antigen this receptor binds is unknown. No quality values exist for individual bases; no much larger clone is one base distant.

For TCR beta library preparation, approximately 1.8 micrograms of genomic DNA was extracted from cryopreserved PBMCs. Longitudinal blood samples from CLL patients receiving ibrutinib monotherapy were subjected to high-throughput TCR beta sequencing. The patients took part in an open-label, single-center phase 2 trial of ibrutinib monotherapy. A MiSeq instrument was used for deep resolution sequencing, which targeted depths ranging from 1 in 1 million up to 1 in 200,000 T cells, with coverage averaging 10x for each clonotype. TCR beta libraries were generated with the immunoSEQ hsTCRB Kit. The original pipeline was this. ImmunoSEQ Data Assistant and ImmunoSEQ Analyzer were used for data analysis, and V, D and J genes were assigned according to IMGT definitions. Clonality was computed as one minus normalized Shannon entropy of productive rearrangement frequencies, ranging from 0 to 1. Only overrepresented clonotypes making up at least 0.05% of each patient's repertoire were included in the public clonotype analysis. Repertoires from some twelve age-matched healthy donors in immuneACCESS were used as clonality controls. The table comes from immuneACCESS by way of TCRdb, which keeps in-frame sequences with V and J called. Part of the clones is missing from these tables; in studies checked, under half for an unresolved V gene and the rest for unknown reasons. V, J and clone size are those of that table, while D and trimming were read from the DNA. The sample data list around 140,000 clones, and around 80% of these were observed just once. The ten largest account for 7.5% to 9% of the sample.

Looking up the germline V gene (reference sequence) yields CDR1 LNHNV and CDR2 YYDKDF. The trim is 1 base for V and 2 bases for J, with a gap of 15 bases between the germline ends. The CDR3 goes from the cysteine to the phenylalanine over 16 residues. The only DNA kept is the CDR3, 48 bases in frame from the first base. Recombination joined TRBV15 with TRBJ2-7, with no D gene named confidently. The clonotype comes from a human donor with chronic lymphocytic leukemia. The source material was PBMCs, sampled after 36 months of ibrutinib treatment. The base sequence is TGTGCCACCAGCAGAGGAGTTATCGCGACCGCCTACGAGCAGTACTTC. Translated, it reads CATSRGVIATAYEQYF. Beyond the CDR3, the reference TRBV15 and TRBJ2-7 genes provide the residues; the full variable domain reads: DAMVIQNPRYQVTQFGKPVTLSCSQTLNHNVMYWYQQKSSQAPKLLFHYYDKDFNNEADTPDNFQSRRPNTSFCFLDIRSPGLGDTAMYLCATSRGVIATAYEQYFGPGTRLTVT.